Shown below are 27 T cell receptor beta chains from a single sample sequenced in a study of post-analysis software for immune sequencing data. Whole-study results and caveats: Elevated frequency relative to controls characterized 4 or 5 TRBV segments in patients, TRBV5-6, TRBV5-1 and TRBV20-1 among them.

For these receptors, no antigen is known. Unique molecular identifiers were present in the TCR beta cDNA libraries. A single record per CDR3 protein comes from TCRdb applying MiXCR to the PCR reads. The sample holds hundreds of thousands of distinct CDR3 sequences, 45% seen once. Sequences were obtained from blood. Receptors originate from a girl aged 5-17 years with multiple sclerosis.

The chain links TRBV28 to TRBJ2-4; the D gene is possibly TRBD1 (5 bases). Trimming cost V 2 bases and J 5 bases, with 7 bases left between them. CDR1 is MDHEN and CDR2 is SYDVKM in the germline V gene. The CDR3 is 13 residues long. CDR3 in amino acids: CASSLVTENIQYF. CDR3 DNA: TGTGCCAGCAGTTTAGTGACAGAAAACATTCAGTACTTC.

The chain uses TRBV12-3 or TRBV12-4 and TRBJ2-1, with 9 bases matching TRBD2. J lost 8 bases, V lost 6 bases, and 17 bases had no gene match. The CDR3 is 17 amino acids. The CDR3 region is CASSHPKGSGSAHEQFF. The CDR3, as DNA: TGTGCCAGCAGCCACCCCAAGGGTAGCGGGAGCGCGCATGAGCAGTTCTTC.

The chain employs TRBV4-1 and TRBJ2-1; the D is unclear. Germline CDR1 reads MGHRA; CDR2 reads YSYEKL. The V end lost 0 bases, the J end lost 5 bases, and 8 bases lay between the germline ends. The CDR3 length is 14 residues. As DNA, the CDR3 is TGCGCCAGCAGCCAAGAAACGACAAACAATGAGCAGTTCTTC. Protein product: CASSQETTNNEQFF.

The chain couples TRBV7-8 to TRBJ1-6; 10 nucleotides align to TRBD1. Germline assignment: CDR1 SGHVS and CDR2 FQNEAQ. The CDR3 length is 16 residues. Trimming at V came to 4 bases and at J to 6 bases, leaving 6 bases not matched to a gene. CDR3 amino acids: CASSSNRDRGNSPLHF. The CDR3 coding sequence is TGTGCCAGCAGCTCGAACCGGGACAGGGGTAATTCACCCCTCCACTTT.

CDR3 DNA sequence: TGTGCCAGCAGCTCTACTGAACTGAACACTGAAGCTTTCTTT. This codes for CASSSTELNTEAFF. The rearrangement links TRBV7-9 to TRBJ1-1; D unresolved. V was clipped by 4 bases and J by 0 bases, with 9 bases between them. Germline lookup yields CDR1 SEHNR and CDR2 FQNEAQ (reference sequence). This CDR3 is 14 amino acids long.

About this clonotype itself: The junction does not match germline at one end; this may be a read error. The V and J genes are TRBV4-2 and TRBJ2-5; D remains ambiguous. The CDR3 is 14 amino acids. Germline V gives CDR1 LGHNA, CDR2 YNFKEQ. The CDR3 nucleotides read TGTGCCGGCAGCAAAGACACTCCACAAGAGACCCAGTACTTC. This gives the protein CAGSKDTPQETQYF.

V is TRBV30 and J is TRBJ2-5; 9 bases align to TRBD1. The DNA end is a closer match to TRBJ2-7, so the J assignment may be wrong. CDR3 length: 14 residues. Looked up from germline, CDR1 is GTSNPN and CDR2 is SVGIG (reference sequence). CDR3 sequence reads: CAWRGDRGEYEQYF. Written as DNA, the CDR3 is TGTGCCTGGAGGGGAGACAGGGGGGAGTACGAGCAGTACTTC.

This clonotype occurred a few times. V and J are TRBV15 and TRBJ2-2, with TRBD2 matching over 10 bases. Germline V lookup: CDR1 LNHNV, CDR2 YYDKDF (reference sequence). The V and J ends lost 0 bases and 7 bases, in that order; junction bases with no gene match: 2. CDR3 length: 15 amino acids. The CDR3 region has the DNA TGTGCCACCAGCAGAGATCGACTAGCGGGCGGGGAGCTGTTTTTT. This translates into CATSRDRLAGGELFF.

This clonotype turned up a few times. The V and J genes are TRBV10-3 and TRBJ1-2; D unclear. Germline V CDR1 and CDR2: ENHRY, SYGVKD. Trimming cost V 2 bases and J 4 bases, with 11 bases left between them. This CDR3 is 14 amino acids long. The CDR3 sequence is CAISEVGEGYGYTF. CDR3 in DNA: TGTGCCATCAGTGAGGTCGGAGAAGGCTATGGCTACACCTTC.

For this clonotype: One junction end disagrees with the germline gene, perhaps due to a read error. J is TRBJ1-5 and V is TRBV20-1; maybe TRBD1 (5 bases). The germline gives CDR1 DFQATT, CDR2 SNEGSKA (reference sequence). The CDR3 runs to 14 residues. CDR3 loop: CGARALWGNQPQHF. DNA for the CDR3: TGCGGTGCTAGAGCCCTATGGGGGAATCAGCCCCAGCATTTT.

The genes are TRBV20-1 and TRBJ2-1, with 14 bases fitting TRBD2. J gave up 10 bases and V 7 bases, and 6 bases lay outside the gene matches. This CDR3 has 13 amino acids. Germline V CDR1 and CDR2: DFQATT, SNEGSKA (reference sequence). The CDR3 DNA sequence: TGCAGTGGACCGGGACTAGCGGGAGAAGAGCAGTTCTTC. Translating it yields CSGPGLAGEEQFF.

CDR3 DNA sequence: TGCAGTGCTAGTGTTCTGGGAAGGGAAGCTTTCTTT. It yields the protein CSASVLGREAFF. The chain has TRBV20-1 and TRBJ1-1; no reliable D call. V was pared by 3 bases and J by 8 bases, with 13 bases between. The CDR3 is 12 amino acids. CDR1 is DFQATT and CDR2 is SNEGSKA in the germline V gene (reference sequence).

The CDR3 is CASSLDLLGGWQFF. CDR3 bases: TGTGCCAGCAGCTTAGATCTCTTAGGGGGGTGGCAGTTCTTC. This chain joins TRBV11-2 and TRBJ2-1; D assignment may be TRBD1 or TRBD2 (6 bases each). The germline V and J ends were trimmed by 0 bases and 12 bases, with 15 bases remaining between them. CDR3 length: 14 amino acids. Per the germline V gene, CDR1 is SGHAT and CDR2 is FQNNGV.

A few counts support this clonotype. The CDR3: CASRLDRVYEQYF. DNA of the CDR3: TGTGCCAGCAGGTTAGATAGGGTGTACGAGCAGTACTTC. This chain joins TRBV28 and TRBJ2-7; no reliable D call. This CDR3 region has 13 residues. Germline-derived CDR1 and CDR2 are MDHEN and SYDVKM. V was shortened by 6 bases and J by 4 bases, with 13 bases between the two germline ends.

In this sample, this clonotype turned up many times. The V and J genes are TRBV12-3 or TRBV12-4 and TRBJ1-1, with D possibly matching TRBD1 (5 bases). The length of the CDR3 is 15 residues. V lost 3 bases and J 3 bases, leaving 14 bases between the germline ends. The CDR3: CASSLWAGRDTEAFF. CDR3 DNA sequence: TGTGCCAGCAGTTTGTGGGCAGGGAGGGACACTGAAGCTTTCTTT.

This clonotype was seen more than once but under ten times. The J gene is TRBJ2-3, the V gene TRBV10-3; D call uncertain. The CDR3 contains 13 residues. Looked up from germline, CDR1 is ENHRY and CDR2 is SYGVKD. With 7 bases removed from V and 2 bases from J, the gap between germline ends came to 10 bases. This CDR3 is CAIMETDTDTQYF. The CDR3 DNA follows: TGTGCCATCATGGAAACAGACACAGATACGCAGTATTTT.

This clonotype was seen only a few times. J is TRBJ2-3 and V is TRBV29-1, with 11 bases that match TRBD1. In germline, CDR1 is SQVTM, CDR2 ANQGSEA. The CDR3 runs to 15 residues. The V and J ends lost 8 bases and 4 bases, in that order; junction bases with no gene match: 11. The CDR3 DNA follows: TGCAGCCTATACCGTAGGACAGGGGGCTCAGATACGCAGTATTTT. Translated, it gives CSLYRRTGGSDTQYF.

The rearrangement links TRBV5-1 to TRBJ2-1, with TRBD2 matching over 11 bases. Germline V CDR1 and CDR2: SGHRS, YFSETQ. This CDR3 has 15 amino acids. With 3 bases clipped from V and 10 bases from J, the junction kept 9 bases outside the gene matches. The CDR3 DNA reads TGCGCCAGCAGCTGGGGACTAGCGGAACACGAGGAGCAGTTCTTC. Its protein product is CASSWGLAEHEEQFF.

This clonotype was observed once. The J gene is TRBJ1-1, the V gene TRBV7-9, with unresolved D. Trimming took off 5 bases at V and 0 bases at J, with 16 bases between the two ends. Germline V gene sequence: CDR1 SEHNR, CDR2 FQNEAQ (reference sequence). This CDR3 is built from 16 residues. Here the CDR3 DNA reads TGTGCCAGCAGCCCGATTGGGAACAGCATGAACACTGAAGCTTTCTTT. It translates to CASSPIGNSMNTEAFF.

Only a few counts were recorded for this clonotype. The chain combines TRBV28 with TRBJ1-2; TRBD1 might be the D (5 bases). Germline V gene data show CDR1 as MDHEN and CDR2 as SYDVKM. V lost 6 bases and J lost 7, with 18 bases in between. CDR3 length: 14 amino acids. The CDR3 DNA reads TGTGCCAGCAGGACTCAGGGTTCAGAGGGTGGCTACACCTTC. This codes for CASRTQGSEGGYTF.

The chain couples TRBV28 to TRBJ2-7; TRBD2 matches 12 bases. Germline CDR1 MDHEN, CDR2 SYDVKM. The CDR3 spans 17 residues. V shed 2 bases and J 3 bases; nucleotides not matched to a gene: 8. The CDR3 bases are TGTGCCAGCAGTTTACACAGAGGACTAGCGGGATTCTACGAGCAGTACTTC. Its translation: CASSLHRGLAGFYEQYF.

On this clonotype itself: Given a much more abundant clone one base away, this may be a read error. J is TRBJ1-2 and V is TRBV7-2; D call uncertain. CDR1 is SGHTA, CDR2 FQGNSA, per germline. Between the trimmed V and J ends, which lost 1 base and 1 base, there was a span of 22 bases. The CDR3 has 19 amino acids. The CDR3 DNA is TGTGCCAGCAGCTTAGGAGTAGGCAACTCTTGGGTGGTTAACTATGGCTACACCTTC. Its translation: CASSLGVGNSWVVNYGYTF.

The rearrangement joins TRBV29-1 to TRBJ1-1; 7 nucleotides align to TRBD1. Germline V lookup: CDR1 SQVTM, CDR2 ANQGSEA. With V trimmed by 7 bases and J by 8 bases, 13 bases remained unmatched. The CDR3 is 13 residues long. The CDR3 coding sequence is TGCAGCGCGGGTACAGGGGAGTCGCAAGAAGCTTTCTTT. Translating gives CSAGTGESQEAFF.

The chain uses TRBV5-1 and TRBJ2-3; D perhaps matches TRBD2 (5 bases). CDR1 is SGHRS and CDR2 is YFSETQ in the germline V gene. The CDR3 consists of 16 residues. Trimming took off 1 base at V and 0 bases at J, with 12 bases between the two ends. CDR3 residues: CASSLSGLLSTDTQYF. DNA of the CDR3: TGCGCCAGCAGCTTGTCGGGGTTGCTTAGCACAGATACGCAGTATTTT.

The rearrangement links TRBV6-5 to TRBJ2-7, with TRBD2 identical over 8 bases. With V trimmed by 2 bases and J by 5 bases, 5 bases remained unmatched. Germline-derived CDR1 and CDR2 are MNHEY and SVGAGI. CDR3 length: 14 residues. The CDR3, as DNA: TGTGCCAGCAGTTACCAGCGGGAGTCCCACGAGCAGTACTTC. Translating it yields CASSYQRESHEQYF.

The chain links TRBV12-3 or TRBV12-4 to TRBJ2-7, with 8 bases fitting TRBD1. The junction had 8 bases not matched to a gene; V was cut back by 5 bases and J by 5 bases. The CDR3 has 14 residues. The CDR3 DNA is TGTGCCAGCAGTCCCCGGGACAGGAACGACGAGCAGTACTTC. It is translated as CASSPRDRNDEQYF.

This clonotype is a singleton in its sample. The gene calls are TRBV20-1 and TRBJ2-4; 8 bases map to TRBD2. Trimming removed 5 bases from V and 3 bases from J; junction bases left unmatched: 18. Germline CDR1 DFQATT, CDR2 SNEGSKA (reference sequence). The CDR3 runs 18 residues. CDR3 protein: CSAGRDWNGAGGKNIQYF. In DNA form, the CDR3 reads TGCAGTGCTGGAAGGGACTGGAATGGGGCGGGAGGCAAAAACATTCAGTACTTC.